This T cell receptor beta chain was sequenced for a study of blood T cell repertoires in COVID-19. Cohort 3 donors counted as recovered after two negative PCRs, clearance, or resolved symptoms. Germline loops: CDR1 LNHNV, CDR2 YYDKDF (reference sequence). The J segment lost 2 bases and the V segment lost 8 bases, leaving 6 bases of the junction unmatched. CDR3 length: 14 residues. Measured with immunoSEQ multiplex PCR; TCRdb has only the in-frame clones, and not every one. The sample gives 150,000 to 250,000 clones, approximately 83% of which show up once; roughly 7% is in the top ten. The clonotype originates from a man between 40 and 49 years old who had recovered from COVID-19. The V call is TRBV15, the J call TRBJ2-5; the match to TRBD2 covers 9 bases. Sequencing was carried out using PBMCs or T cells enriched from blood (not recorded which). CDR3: CATLPAGGQETQYF. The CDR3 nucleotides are TGTGCCACCCTCCCAGCGGGGGGACAAGAGACCCAGTACTTC.